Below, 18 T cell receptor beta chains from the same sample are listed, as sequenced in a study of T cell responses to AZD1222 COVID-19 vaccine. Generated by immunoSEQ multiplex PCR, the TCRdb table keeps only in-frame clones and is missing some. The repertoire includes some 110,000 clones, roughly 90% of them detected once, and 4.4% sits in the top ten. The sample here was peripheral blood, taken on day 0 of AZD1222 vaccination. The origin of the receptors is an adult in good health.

CDR3 in amino acids: CASSVVQNTEAFF. DNA for the CDR3: TGTGCCAGCAGCGTAGTTCAAAACACTGAAGCTTTCTTT. The gene calls are TRBV9 and TRBJ1-1; D remains ambiguous. The CDR3 is 13 residues long. Germline V gene sequence: CDR1 SGDLS, CDR2 YYNGEE. The ends were cut back, 0 bases at V and 2 bases at J, with 5 bases in the middle.

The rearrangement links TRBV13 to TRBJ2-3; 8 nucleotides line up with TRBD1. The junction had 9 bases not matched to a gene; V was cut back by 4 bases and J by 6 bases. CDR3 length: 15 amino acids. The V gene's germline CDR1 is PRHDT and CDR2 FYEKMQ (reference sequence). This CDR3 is CASSSPGQGVDTQYF. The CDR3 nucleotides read TGTGCCAGCAGCTCACCCGGACAGGGAGTTGATACGCAGTATTTT. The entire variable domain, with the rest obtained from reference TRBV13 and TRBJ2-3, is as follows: AAGVIQSPRHLIKEKRETATLKCYPIPRHDTVYWYQQGPGQDPQFLISFYEKMQSDKGSIPDRFSAQQFSDYHSELNMSSLELGDSALYFCASSSPGQGVDTQYFGPGTRLTVL.

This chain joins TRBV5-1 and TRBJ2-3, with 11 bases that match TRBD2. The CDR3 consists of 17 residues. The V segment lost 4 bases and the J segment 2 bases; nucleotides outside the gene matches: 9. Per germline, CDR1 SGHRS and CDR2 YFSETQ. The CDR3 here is CASSRSSSGGTTDTQYF. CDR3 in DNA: TGCGCCAGCAGCCGCTCCTCTAGCGGGGGGACCACAGATACGCAGTATTTT.

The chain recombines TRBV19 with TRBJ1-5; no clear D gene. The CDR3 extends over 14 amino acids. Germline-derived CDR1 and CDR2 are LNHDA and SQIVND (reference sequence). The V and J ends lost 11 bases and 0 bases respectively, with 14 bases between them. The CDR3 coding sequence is TGTGCCTCTTGGCGGGGAGGTAGCAATCAGCCCCAGCATTTT. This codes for CASWRGGSNQPQHF.

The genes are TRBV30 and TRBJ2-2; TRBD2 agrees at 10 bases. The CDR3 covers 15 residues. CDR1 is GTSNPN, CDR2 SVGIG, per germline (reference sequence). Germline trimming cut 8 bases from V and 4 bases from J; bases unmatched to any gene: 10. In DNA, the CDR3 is TGTGCCGACGAAAGCGGGAGGGTAGGCACCGGGGAGCTGTTTTTT. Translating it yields CADESGRVGTGELFF.

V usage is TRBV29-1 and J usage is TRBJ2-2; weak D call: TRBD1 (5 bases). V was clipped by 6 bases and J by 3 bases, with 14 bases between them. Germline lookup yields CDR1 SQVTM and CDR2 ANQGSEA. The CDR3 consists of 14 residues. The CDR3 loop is CSVVDSSDTGELFF. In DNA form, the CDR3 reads TGCAGCGTCGTTGACAGTTCGGACACCGGGGAGCTGTTTTTT.

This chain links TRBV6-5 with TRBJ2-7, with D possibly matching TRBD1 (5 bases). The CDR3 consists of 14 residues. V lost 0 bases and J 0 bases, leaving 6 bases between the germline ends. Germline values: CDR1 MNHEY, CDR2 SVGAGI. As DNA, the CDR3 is TGTGCCAGCAGTTACTCGGACAACTCCTACGAGCAGTACTTC. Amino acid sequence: CASSYSDNSYEQYF.

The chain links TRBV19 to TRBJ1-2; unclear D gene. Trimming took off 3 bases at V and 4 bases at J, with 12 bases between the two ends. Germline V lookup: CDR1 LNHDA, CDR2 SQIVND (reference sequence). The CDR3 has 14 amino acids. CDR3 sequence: CASSIQSLGYGYTF. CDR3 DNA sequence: TGTGCCAGTAGTATCCAGTCCCTTGGCTATGGCTACACCTTC.

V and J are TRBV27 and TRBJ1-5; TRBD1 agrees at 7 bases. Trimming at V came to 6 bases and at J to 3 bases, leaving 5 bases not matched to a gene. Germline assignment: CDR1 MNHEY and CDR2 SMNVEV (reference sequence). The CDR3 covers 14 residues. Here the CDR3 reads CASSQDRANQPQHF. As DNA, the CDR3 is TGTGCCAGCAGCCAAGACAGGGCCAATCAGCCCCAGCATTTT.

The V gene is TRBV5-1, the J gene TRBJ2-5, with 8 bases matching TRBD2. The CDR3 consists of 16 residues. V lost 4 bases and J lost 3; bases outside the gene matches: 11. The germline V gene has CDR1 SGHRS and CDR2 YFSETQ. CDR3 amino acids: CASSPVAGRAEETQYF. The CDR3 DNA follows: TGCGCCAGCAGCCCTGTAGCGGGGAGGGCGGAAGAGACCCAGTACTTC.

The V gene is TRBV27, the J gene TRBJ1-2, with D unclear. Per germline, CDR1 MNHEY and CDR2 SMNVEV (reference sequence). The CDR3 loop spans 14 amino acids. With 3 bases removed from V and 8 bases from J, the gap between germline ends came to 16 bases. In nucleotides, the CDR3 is TGTGCCAGCAGTTTTGCCTACCTCGACGAGGGCTACACCTTC. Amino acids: CASSFAYLDEGYTF.

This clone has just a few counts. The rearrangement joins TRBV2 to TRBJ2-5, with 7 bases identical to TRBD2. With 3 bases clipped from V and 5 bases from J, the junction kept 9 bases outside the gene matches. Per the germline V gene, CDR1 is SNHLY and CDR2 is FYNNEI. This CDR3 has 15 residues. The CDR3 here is CASSDREGFMETQYF. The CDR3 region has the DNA TGTGCCAGCAGTGACAGGGAGGGATTTATGGAGACCCAGTACTTC.

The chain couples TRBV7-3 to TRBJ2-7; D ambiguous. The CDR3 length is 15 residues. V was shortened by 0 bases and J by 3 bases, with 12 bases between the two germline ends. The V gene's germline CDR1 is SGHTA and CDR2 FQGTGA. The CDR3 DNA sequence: TGTGCCAGCAGCTTAACGTTCGGGCCGATCTACGAGCAGTACTTC. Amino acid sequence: CASSLTFGPIYEQYF.

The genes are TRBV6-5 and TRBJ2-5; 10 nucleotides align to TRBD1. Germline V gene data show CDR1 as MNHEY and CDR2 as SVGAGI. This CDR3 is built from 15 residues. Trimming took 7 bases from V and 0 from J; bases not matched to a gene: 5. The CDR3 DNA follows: TGTGCCAGCACGGAGGGACAGGGGTACCAAGAGACCCAGTACTTC. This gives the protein CASTEGQGYQETQYF.

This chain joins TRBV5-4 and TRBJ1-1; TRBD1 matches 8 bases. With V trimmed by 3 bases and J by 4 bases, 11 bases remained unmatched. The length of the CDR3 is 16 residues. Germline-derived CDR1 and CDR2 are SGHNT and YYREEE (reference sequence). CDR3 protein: CASSYGQGWGGTEAFF. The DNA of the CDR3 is TGTGCCAGCAGCTATGGACAGGGCTGGGGAGGCACTGAAGCTTTCTTT.

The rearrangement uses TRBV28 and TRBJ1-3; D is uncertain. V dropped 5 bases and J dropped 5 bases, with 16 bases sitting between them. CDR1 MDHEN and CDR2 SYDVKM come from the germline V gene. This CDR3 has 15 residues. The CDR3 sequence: CASSPTKEVRNTIYF. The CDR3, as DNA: TGTGCCAGCAGTCCGACAAAGGAGGTGCGAAACACCATATATTTT.

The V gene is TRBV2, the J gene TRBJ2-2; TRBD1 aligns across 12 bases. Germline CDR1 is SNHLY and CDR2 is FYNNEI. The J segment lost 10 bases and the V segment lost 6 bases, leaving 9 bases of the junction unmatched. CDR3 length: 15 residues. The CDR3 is CASRGDRGPGEELFF. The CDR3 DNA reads TGTGCCAGCAGGGGGGACAGGGGGCCGGGCGAGGAGCTGTTTTTT.

The CDR3 region has the DNA TGCGCCAGCAGTGAAGTGGGGATAGGAGCTTTCTTT. Its protein is CASSEVGIGAFF. J is TRBJ1-1 and V is TRBV10-1; D is uncertain. The V gene's germline CDR1 is WNHNN and CDR2 SYGVQD (reference sequence). With 3 bases removed from V and 10 bases from J, the gap between germline ends came to 12 bases. The CDR3 is 12 amino acids.